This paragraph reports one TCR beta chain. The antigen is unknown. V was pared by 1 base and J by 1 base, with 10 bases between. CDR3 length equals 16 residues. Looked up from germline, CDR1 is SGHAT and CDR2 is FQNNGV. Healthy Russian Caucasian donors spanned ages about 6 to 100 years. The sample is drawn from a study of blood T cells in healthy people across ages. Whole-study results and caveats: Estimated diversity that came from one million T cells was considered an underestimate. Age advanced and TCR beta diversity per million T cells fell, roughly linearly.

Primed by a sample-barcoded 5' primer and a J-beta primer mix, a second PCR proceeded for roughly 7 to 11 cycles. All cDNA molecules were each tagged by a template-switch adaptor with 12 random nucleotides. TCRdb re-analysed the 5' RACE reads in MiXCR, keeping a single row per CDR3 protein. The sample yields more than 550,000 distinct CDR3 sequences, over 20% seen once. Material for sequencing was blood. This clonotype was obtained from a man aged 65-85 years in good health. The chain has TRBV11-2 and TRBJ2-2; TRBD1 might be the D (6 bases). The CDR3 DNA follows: TGTGCCAGCAGCTTAGTTCAGGGGATGAACACCGGGGAGCTGTTTTTT. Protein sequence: CASSLVQGMNTGELFF.